This T cell receptor (beta chain) stems from a study of cytotoxic CD8 clonotypes in ibrutinib-treated CLL. The CDR3 is 14 amino acids. V lost 0 bases to trimming and J lost 7 bases, with 14 bases between them. Germline CDR1 SGDLS, CDR2 YYNGEE. With sequencing, the targeted depth ranged from 1 in 200,000 to 1 in 1 million T cells. Here immunoSEQ multiplex PCR was the method, and the copy in TCRdb shows in-frame clones only, minus some. This table holds approximately 200,000 clones, around 70% found once. The receptor was derived from a human donor with chronic lymphocytic leukemia. V usage is TRBV9 and J usage is TRBJ2-7, with TRBD1 as a possible D gene (5 bases). Source: PBMCs, taken after 24 months of ibrutinib treatment. The CDR3 DNA sequence: TGTGCCAGCAGCGTAGATTCCAGGGTGGGTGAGCAGTACTTC. Translating gives CASSVDSRVGEQYF.